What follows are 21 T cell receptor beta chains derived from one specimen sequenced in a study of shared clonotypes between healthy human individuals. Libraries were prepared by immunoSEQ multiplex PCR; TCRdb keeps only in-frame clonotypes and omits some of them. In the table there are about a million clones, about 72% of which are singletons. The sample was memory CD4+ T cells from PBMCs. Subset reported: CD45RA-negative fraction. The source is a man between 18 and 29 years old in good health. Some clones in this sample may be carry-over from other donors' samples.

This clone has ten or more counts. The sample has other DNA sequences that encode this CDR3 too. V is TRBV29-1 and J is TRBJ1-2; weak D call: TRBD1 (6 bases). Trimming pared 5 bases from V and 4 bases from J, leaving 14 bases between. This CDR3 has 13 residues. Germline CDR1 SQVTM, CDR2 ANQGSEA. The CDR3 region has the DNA TGCAGCGTTTCCACAGGGTCGGGCTATGGCTACACCTTC. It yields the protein CSVSTGSGYGYTF.

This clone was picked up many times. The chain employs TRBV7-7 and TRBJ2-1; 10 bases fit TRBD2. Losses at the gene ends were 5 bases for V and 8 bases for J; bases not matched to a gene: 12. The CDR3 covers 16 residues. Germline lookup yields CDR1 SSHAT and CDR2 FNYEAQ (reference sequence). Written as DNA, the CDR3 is TGTGCCAGCAGCCCGAGACTAGCGGGCGACGGGGATGAGCAGTTCTTC. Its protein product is CASSPRLAGDGDEQFF.

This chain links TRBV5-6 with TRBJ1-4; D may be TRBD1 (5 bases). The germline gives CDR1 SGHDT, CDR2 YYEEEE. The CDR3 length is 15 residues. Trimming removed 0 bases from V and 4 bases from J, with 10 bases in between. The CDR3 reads CASSLAGGYNEKLFF. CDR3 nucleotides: TGTGCCAGCAGCTTGGCCGGGGGATATAATGAAAAACTGTTTTTT.

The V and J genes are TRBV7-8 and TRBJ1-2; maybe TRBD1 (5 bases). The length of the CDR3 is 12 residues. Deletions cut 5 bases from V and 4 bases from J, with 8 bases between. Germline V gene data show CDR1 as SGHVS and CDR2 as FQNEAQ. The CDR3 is CASSADSYGYTF. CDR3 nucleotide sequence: TGTGCCAGCAGCGCTGACAGCTATGGCTACACCTTC.

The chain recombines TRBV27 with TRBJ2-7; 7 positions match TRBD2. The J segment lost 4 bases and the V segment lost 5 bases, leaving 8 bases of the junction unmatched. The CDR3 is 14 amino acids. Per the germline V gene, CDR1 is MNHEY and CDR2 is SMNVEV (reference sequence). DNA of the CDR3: TGTGCCAGCAGTGGACTAGGGTCCCCATACGAGCAGTACTTC. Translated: CASSGLGSPYEQYF.

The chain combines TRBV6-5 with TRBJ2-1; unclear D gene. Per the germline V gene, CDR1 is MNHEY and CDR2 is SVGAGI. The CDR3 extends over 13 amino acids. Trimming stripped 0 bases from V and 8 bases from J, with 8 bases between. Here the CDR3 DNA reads TGTGCCAGCAGTTACTCGCATCTTGATGAGCAGTTCTTC. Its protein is CASSYSHLDEQFF.

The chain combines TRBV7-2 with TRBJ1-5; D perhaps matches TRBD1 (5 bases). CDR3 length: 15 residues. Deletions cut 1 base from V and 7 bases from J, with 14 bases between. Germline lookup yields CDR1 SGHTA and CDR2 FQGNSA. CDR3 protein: CASSLDRGVRQPQHF. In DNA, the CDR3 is TGTGCCAGCAGCTTAGATCGGGGGGTAAGGCAGCCCCAGCATTTT.

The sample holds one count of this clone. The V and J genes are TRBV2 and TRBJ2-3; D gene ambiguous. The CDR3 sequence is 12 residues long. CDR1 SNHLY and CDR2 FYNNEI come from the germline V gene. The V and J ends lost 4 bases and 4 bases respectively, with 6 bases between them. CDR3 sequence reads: CASSGYADTQYF. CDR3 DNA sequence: TGTGCCAGCAGTGGATATGCAGATACGCAGTATTTT.

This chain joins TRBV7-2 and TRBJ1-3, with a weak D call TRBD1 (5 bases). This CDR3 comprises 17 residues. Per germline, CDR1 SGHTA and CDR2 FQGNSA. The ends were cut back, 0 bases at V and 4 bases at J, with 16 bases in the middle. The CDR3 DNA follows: TGTGCCAGCAGCTTAGCTTTTGGGGCCCGCTCAGGAAACACCATATATTTT. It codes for CASSLAFGARSGNTIYF.

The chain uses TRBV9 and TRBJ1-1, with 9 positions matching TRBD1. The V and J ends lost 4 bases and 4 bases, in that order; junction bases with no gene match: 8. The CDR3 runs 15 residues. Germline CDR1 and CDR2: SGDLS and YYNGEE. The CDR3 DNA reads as TGTGCCAGCAGCTTAACGGGACAGGGCGGCACTGAAGCTTTCTTT. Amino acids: CASSLTGQGGTEAFF. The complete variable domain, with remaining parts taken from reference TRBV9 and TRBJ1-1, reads DSGVTQTPKHLITATGQRVTLRCSPRSGDLSVYWYQQSLDQGLQFLIQYYNGEERAKGNILERFSAQQFPDLHSELNLSSLELGDSALYFCASSLTGQGGTEAFFGQGTRLTVV.

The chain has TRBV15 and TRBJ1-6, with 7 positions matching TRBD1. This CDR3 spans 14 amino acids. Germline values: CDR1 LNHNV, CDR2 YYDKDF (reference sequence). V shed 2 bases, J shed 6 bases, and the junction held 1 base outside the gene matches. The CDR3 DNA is TGTGCCACCAGCAGAACAGGGGTTAATTCACCCCTCCACTTT. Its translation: CATSRTGVNSPLHF.

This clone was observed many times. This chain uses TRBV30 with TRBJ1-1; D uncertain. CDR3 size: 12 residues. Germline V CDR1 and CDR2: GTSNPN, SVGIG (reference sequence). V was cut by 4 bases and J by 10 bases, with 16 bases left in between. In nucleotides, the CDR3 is TGTGCCTGGACCGGAAACGGGCTGGGAGCTTTCTTT. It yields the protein CAWTGNGLGAFF.

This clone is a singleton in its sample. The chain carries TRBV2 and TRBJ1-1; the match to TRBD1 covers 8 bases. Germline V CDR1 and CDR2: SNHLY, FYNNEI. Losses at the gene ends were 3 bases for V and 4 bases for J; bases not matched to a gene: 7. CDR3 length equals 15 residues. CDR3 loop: CASSDLQGAITEAFF. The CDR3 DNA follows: TGTGCCAGCAGTGATCTTCAGGGGGCTATCACTGAAGCTTTCTTT.

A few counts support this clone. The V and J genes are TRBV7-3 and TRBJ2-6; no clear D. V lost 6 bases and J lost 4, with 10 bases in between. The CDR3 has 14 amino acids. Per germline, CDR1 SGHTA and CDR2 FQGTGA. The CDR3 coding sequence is TGTGCCAGCAGTCCGATGGCCGGGGCCAACGTCCTGACTTTC. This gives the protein CASSPMAGANVLTF.

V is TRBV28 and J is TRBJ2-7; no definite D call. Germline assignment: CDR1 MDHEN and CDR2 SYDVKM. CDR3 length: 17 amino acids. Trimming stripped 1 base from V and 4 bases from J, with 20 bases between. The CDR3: CASSLSPWAVGRYEQYF. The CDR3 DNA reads TGTGCCAGCAGTTTATCCCCCTGGGCGGTCGGAAGGTACGAGCAGTACTTC.

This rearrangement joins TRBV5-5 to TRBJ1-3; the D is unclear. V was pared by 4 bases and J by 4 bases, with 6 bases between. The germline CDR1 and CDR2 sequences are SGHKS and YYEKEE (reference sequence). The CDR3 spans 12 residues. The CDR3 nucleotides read TGTGCCAGCAGCCTCAGGGGAAACACCATATATTTT. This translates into CASSLRGNTIYF. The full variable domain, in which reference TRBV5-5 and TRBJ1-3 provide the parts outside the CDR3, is DAGVTQSPTHLIKTRGQQVTLRCSPISGHKSVSWYQQVLGQGPQFIFQYYEKEERGRGNFPDRFSARQFPNYSSELNVNALLLGDSALYLCASSLRGNTIYFGEGSWLTVV.

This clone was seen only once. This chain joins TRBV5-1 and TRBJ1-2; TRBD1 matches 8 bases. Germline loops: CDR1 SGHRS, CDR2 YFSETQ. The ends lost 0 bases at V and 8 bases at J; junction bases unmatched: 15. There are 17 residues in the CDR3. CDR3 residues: CASSLAEAGTGGGGYTF. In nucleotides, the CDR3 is TGCGCCAGCAGCTTGGCTGAAGCCGGGACAGGTGGTGGGGGCTACACCTTC.

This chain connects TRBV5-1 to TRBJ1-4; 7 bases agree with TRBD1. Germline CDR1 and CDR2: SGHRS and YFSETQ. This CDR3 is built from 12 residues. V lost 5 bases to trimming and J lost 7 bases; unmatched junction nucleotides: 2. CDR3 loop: CASRTGTEKLFF. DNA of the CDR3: TGCGCCAGCAGGACAGGGACTGAAAAACTGTTTTTT.

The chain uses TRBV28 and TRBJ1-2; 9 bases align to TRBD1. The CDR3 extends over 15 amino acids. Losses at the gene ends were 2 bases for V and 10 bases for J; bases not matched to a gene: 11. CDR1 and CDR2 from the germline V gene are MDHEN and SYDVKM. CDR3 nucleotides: TGTGCCAGCAGTTTAGTAATCGAGGGACAGGGTGCCTACACCTTC. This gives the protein CASSLVIEGQGAYTF.

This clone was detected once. Here the CDR3 DNA reads TGTGCCAGCAGTAGGGACAGGGGAAGCTATGGCTACACCTTC. Translating gives CASSRDRGSYGYTF. The V call is TRBV5-8, the J call TRBJ1-2; the match to TRBD1 covers 10 bases. Germline V lookup: CDR1 SGHTS, CDR2 YDEGEE. CDR3 size: 14 residues. Trimming cost V 5 bases and J 4 bases; bases outside gene matches: 5.

The CDR3 is CASSLGREQPQHF. The CDR3 DNA reads as TGTGCCAGCAGCTTAGGACGGGAGCAGCCCCAGCATTTT. The chain is built from TRBV7-2 and TRBJ1-5; D is undetermined. V lost 1 base and J lost 7, with 8 bases in between. The CDR3 loop spans 13 amino acids. Germline V lookup: CDR1 SGHTA, CDR2 FQGNSA.